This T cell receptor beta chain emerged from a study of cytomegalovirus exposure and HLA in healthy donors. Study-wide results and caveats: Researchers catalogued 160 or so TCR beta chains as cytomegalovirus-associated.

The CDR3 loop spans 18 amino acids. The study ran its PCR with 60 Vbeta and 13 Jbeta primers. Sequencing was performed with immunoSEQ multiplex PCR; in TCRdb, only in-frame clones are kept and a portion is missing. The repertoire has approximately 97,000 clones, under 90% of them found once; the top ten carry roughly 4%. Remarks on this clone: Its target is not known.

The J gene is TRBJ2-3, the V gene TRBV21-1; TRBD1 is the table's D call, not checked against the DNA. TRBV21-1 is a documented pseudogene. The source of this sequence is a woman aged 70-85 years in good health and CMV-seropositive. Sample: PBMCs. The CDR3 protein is CASINPTELLRGTDTQYF. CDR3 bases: TGTGCCAGCATCAACCCGACAGAGCTACTTAGAGGCACAGATACGCAGTATTTT.